The rows below give T cell receptor beta chains drawn from one sample of a study of identical twins. MiXCR, run by TCRdb on the 5' RACE reads, gives a single entry per CDR3 protein. Of some 560,000 distinct CDR3 sequences listed, 9% to 10% were seen once; the top ten hold around 3%. These records were also assigned to another study, of yellow fever vaccine responses in identical twins.

The material sequenced was PBMCs. The source of these receptors is a woman under 30 in good health. Each CDR3 is given with its conserved first and last residue. The order of the fields is CDR3 protein, CDR3 DNA, J gene, D gene, V gene, clone size. D genes are given only for firm matches. A clone size is listed for some rows: how often the clone was seen (once, few, many), or a class if it is expanded.

CDR3 protein: CASSNRPGELNGYTF
CDR3 DNA: TGTGCCAGCAGTAACCGGCCAGGGGAGTTGAATGGCTACACCTTC
J gene: TRBJ1-2
D gene: -
V gene: TRBV6-2/TRBV6-3
clone size: many

CDR3 protein: CASRGTGATGEQFF
CDR3 DNA: TGTGCCAGCAGGGGAACAGGGGCGACAGGTGAGCAGTTCTTC
J gene: TRBJ2-1
D gene: TRBD1
V gene: TRBV2
clone size: few

CDR3 protein: CASSRRTGSDTQYF
CDR3 DNA: TGTGCCAGCAGCCGAAGGACAGGGTCAGATACGCAGTATTTT
J gene: TRBJ2-3
D gene: TRBD1
V gene: TRBV7-2
clone size: many

CDR3 protein: CSARAISRISYEQYF
CDR3 DNA: TGCAGTGCTAGGGCCATCAGCAGGATCTCCTACGAGCAGTACTTC
J gene: TRBJ2-7
D gene: -
V gene: TRBV20-1
clone size: -

CDR3 protein: CSVLFGEKLFF
CDR3 DNA: TGCAGCGTTCTTTTCGGTGAAAAACTGTTTTTT
J gene: TRBJ1-4
D gene: -
V gene: TRBV29-1
clone size: few

CDR3 protein: CASTWRNEQYF
CDR3 DNA: TGTGCCAGCACGTGGAGGAACGAGCAGTACTTC
J gene: TRBJ2-7
D gene: -
V gene: TRBV6-2/TRBV6-3
clone size: many

CDR3 protein: CASNLSPYNEQFF
CDR3 DNA: TGTGCCAGCAATCTCAGTCCCTACAATGAGCAGTTCTTC
J gene: TRBJ2-1
D gene: -
V gene: TRBV6-2/TRBV6-3
clone size: many

CDR3 protein: CASSIEGGPSSYNEQFF
CDR3 DNA: TGTGCCAGTAGTATAGAAGGAGGACCCTCCTCCTACAATGAGCAGTTCTTC
J gene: TRBJ2-1
D gene: -
V gene: TRBV19
clone size: few

CDR3 protein: CASSHRDGTAFTGELFF
CDR3 DNA: TGTGCCAGCAGCCATCGTGACGGGACCGCATTCACCGGGGAGCTGTTTTTT
J gene: TRBJ2-2
D gene: -
V gene: TRBV7-9
clone size: once

CDR3 protein: CASSPLRAGPDTQYF
CDR3 DNA: TGCGCCAGCAGCCCCCTTCGGGCAGGGCCCGATACGCAGTATTTT
J gene: TRBJ2-3
D gene: -
V gene: TRBV4-1
clone size: few

CDR3 protein: CATSTGLGQGSYEQYF
CDR3 DNA: TGTGCCACCAGCACAGGACTAGGACAAGGCTCCTACGAGCAGTACTTC
J gene: TRBJ2-7
D gene: TRBD2
V gene: TRBV15
clone size: many

CDR3 protein: CSARFSSTDTQYF
CDR3 DNA: TGCAGTGCTAGATTCTCTAGCACAGATACGCAGTATTTT
J gene: TRBJ2-3
D gene: -
V gene: TRBV20-1
clone size: many

CDR3 protein: CASSSGTSGIQNYEQFF
CDR3 DNA: TGTGCCAGCAGCTCCGGGACTAGCGGGATTCAGAACTATGAGCAGTTCTTC
J gene: TRBJ2-1
D gene: TRBD2
V gene: TRBV28
clone size: -

CDR3 protein: CASNEGQSSYNEQFF
CDR3 DNA: TGTGCCAGTAACGAGGGACAGTCGTCCTACAATGAGCAGTTCTTC
J gene: TRBJ2-1
D gene: TRBD1
V gene: TRBV19
clone size: -

CDR3 protein: CASSLTRLAEAFF
CDR3 DNA: TGTGCCAGCAGTCTTACCAGGTTGGCTGAAGCTTTCTTT
J gene: TRBJ1-1
D gene: -
V gene: TRBV7-2
clone size: many

CDR3 protein: CASSGMRGSDEQFF
CDR3 DNA: TGTGCCAGCAGCGGGATGAGGGGGAGTGATGAGCAGTTCTTC
J gene: TRBJ2-1
D gene: -
V gene: TRBV11-1
clone size: -

CDR3 protein: CASSWAGSQQETQYF
CDR3 DNA: TGCGCCAGCAGCTGGGCAGGGTCTCAACAAGAGACCCAGTACTTC
J gene: TRBJ2-5
D gene: -
V gene: TRBV5-1
clone size: few

CDR3 protein: CASGAYGTEAFF
CDR3 DNA: TGTGCTAGTGGCGCGTACGGCACTGAAGCTTTCTTT
J gene: TRBJ1-1
D gene: -
V gene: TRBV12-5
clone size: few

CDR3 protein: CASSAQYLSYEQYF
CDR3 DNA: TGTGCCAGTAGCGCTCAATACCTCTCCTACGAGCAGTACTTC
J gene: TRBJ2-7
D gene: -
V gene: TRBV19
clone size: many

CDR3 protein: CASSFIGGYEQYF
CDR3 DNA: TGTGCCAGCAGTTTTATCGGGGGTTACGAGCAGTACTTC
J gene: TRBJ2-7
D gene: -
V gene: TRBV28
clone size: -

CDR3 protein: CASGNPSGGQFF
CDR3 DNA: TGTGCTAGTGGTAATCCAAGCGGTGGGCAGTTCTTC
J gene: TRBJ2-1
D gene: -
V gene: TRBV12-5
clone size: few

CDR3 protein: CASSLAAGLYNEQFF
CDR3 DNA: TGTGCCAGCAGCCTGGCGGCAGGGCTATACAATGAGCAGTTCTTC
J gene: TRBJ2-1
D gene: -
V gene: TRBV11-2
clone size: few

CDR3 protein: CASTQSSGTYEQYF
CDR3 DNA: TGTGCCAGCACCCAGAGCTCGGGAACCTACGAGCAGTACTTC
J gene: TRBJ2-7
D gene: -
V gene: TRBV18
clone size: -

CDR3 protein: CASSSHDRKETQYF
CDR3 DNA: TGTGCCAGCAGTTCTCATGACAGGAAAGAGACCCAGTACTTC
J gene: TRBJ2-5
D gene: -
V gene: TRBV9
clone size: -

CDR3 protein: CASSFSRTGGYQETQYF
CDR3 DNA: TGTGCCAGCAGTTTCTCCCGGACAGGGGGGTACCAAGAGACCCAGTACTTC
J gene: TRBJ2-5
D gene: TRBD1
V gene: TRBV7-6
clone size: -

CDR3 protein: CASSTEQGAGETQYF
CDR3 DNA: TGTGCCAGCAGCACCGAACAGGGGGCTGGAGAGACCCAGTACTTC
J gene: TRBJ2-5
D gene: TRBD1
V gene: TRBV5-6
clone size: many

CDR3 protein: CSARNGFGANTGELFF
CDR3 DNA: TGCAGTGCTAGAAATGGGTTCGGGGCGAACACCGGGGAGCTGTTTTTT
J gene: TRBJ2-2
D gene: -
V gene: TRBV20-1
clone size: few

CDR3 protein: CASSTSGMGNEQFF
CDR3 DNA: TGTGCCAGCAGCACTAGCGGGATGGGCAATGAGCAGTTCTTC
J gene: TRBJ2-1
D gene: TRBD2
V gene: TRBV12-3/TRBV12-4
clone size: few

CDR3 protein: CASSQLSKHPGYNEQFF
CDR3 DNA: TGTGCCAGCAGCCAACTTTCGAAGCACCCCGGGTACAATGAGCAGTTCTTC
J gene: TRBJ2-1
D gene: -
V gene: TRBV3-1
clone size: -

CDR3 protein: CATSDLNPQETQYF
CDR3 DNA: TGTGCCACCAGTGATTTAAACCCACAAGAGACCCAGTACTTC
J gene: TRBJ2-5
D gene: -
V gene: TRBV24-1
clone size: -

CDR3 protein: CASSFLPYNEQFF
CDR3 DNA: TGTGCCAGCAGTTTCTTACCTTACAATGAGCAGTTCTTC
J gene: TRBJ2-1
D gene: -
V gene: TRBV12-3/TRBV12-4
clone size: -

CDR3 protein: CSATDRNTGELFF
CDR3 DNA: TGCAGTGCTACGGACAGGAACACCGGGGAGCTGTTTTTT
J gene: TRBJ2-2
D gene: -
V gene: TRBV20-1
clone size: -

CDR3 protein: CASSPGSGGKYEQYF
CDR3 DNA: TGTGCCAGCAGCCCCGGGTCGGGCGGGAAGTACGAGCAGTACTTC
J gene: TRBJ2-7
D gene: -
V gene: TRBV9
clone size: few

CDR3 protein: CSATSGRIYEQYF
CDR3 DNA: TGCAGTGCGACTAGCGGGAGAATCTACGAGCAGTACTTC
J gene: TRBJ2-7
D gene: TRBD2
V gene: TRBV20-1
clone size: many

CDR3 protein: CASSQVSSGILETQYF
CDR3 DNA: TGCGCCAGCAGCCAAGTGTCTAGCGGGATATTAGAGACCCAGTACTTC
J gene: TRBJ2-5
D gene: TRBD2
V gene: TRBV4-3
clone size: -

CDR3 protein: CASSVGVLGANYGYTF
CDR3 DNA: TGCGCCAGCAGCGTGGGGGTTCTGGGAGCTAACTATGGCTACACCTTC
J gene: TRBJ1-2
D gene: -
V gene: TRBV5-1
clone size: -

CDR3 protein: CASSKVRLYSYNEQFF
CDR3 DNA: TGTGCCAGCAGCAAAGTTCGACTTTACTCCTACAATGAGCAGTTCTTC
J gene: TRBJ2-1
D gene: -
V gene: TRBV21-1
clone size: many

CDR3 protein: CAVRRFDYGYTF
CDR3 DNA: TGTGCCGTCAGGCGATTCGACTATGGCTACACCTTC
J gene: TRBJ1-2
D gene: -
V gene: TRBV25-1
clone size: many

CDR3 protein: CSVVGSSGANVLTF
CDR3 DNA: TGCAGCGTGGTTGGGAGTTCTGGGGCCAACGTCCTGACTTTC
J gene: TRBJ2-6
D gene: -
V gene: TRBV29-1
clone size: few

CDR3 protein: CASSQQGIPNYGYTF
CDR3 DNA: TGTGCCAGCAGCCAGCAGGGGATCCCTAACTATGGCTACACCTTC
J gene: TRBJ1-2
D gene: -
V gene: TRBV3-1
clone size: -

CDR3 protein: CANWDGRRAEAFF
CDR3 DNA: TGTGCCAACTGGGACGGCCGTAGGGCTGAAGCTTTCTTT
J gene: TRBJ1-1
D gene: -
V gene: TRBV10-3
clone size: -